The rows below give T cell receptor beta chains drawn from one sample of a study of blood T cell repertoires in COVID-19. TCRdb's table, derived via immunoSEQ multiplex PCR, lists solely in-frame clones and lacks some. The sample has 150,000 to 200,000 clones; around nine tenths are singletons. Sequencing was performed on peripheral blood. These receptors were taken from a man between 60 and 75 years old with active or convalescent COVID-19. Both conserved end residues are trimmed from each CDR3.

TRBJ1-2,TRBV24-1,ATRASGFSGGYT
TRBJ2-1,TRBV6-6,ASRGPSGNEQF
TRBJ2-3,TRBV30,AWGMGGGGAADTQY
TRBJ1-3,TRBV12-5,ASGPPGFPNRGRDTIY
TRBJ2-1,TRBV7-2,ASSPQTSGGSYNEQF
TRBJ1-6,TRBV4-1,ASSQEGQGLAYNSPLH
TRBJ1-4,TRBV5-1,ASSSRDRNEKLF
TRBJ1-1,TRBV5-6,ASSLGQGVFGEAF
TRBJ1-1,TRBV29-1,SGGQSVGTEAF
TRBJ1-6,TRBV2,ASSFQVISYNSPLH
TRBJ1-1,TRBV7-6,ASSLTGGTEAF
TRBJ1-1,TRBV5-1,ASSSGTGTTEAF
TRBJ2-7,TRBV6-5,ASSSFGEGYEQY
TRBJ2-1,TRBV9,ASSPRLASSSYNEQF